This T cell receptor (beta chain) was found in a study of shared clonotypes between healthy human individuals. Study-level findings and limits: As a rule, naive subsets had a larger estimated richness than memory subsets. Researchers sampled only blood; tissue repertoires likely differ. Rarefaction revealed incomplete sorted-subset sequencing despite large depth.

Positively selected for CCR7, the CD45RO-negative cells used as naive CD8 cells excluded terminally differentiated effector memory CD45RA+ cells. To note about this clone: Its specificity is unknown.

The CDR3 consists of 12 residues. Per the germline V gene, CDR1 is SEHNR and CDR2 is FQNEAQ (reference sequence). After removal of 6 bases from V and 13 bases from J, the junction contained 6 bases not matched to a gene. Only in-frame clones appear in the TCRdb table, and some are missing; sequencing was by immunoSEQ multiplex PCR. The sample holds around 2,000,000 clones, under 95% seen once. The sample was naive CD8+ T cells from PBMCs. The clonotype originates from a man aged 18 to 29 in good health. Some clones in this sample may be carry-over from other donors' samples. The V call is TRBV7-9, the J call TRBJ2-2; 9 bases fit TRBD1. CDR3 nucleotide sequence: TGTGCCAGCAGAGAGACAGGGGGGCCGCTGTTTTTT. Encoded protein: CASRETGGPLFF.